A single sample is the source of the 18 T cell receptor beta chains below, sequenced in a study of control samples from healthy donors and cancer patients. TCRdb's table, derived via immunoSEQ multiplex PCR, lists solely in-frame clones and lacks some. Among over 150,000 clones listed, under 95% were seen once. What was sequenced was blood. Receptors originate from a woman aged 18-30 years in good health.

This clone was seen a single time. This sequence joins TRBV19 and TRBJ1-1; 10 nucleotides agree with TRBD1. The germline gives CDR1 LNHDA, CDR2 SQIVND (reference sequence). The CDR3 is made up of 16 amino acids. V lost 4 bases and J lost 5; bases outside the gene matches: 10. CDR3 coding DNA: TGTGCCAGTAGTAGCCCCCGGGACAGGGGATTTACTGAAGCTTTCTTT. Translation: CASSSPRDRGFTEAFF.

This clone showed up just once. The CDR3 protein is CASSFTGSRETQYF. In DNA, the CDR3 is TGTGCCAGCAGCTTTACCGGGAGTCGGGAGACCCAGTACTTC. This sequence joins TRBV5-4 and TRBJ2-5, with a tentative D call TRBD2 (6 bases). In germline, CDR1 is SGHNT, CDR2 YYREEE (reference sequence). Deletions cut 2 bases from V and 5 bases from J, with 13 bases between. This CDR3 contains 14 residues.

This chain joins TRBV5-1 and TRBJ1-1; no clear D gene. CDR1 SGHRS and CDR2 YFSETQ come from the germline V gene. V lost 1 base, J lost 4 bases, and 8 bases lay in between. This CDR3 has 13 amino acids. The CDR3 coding sequence is TGCGCCAGCAGCTTGACCCCTCGCACTGAAGCTTTCTTT. This encodes CASSLTPRTEAFF.

The chain joins TRBV5-6 to TRBJ2-7, with 11 nucleotides matching TRBD2. From germline, CDR1 is SGHDT and CDR2 YYEEEE. The CDR3 is made up of 17 amino acids. V lost 4 bases to trimming and J lost 6 bases; unmatched junction nucleotides: 15. The CDR3 nucleotides are TGTGCCAGCAGCAAACTGACTAGCGGGGCGCCTAAGGGCGAGCAGTACTTC. Protein sequence: CASSKLTSGAPKGEQYF.

The gene calls are TRBV18 and TRBJ1-2; tentatively, D is TRBD1 (6 bases). CDR3 size: 15 residues. V was clipped by 4 bases and J by 0 bases, with 12 bases between them. Germline V gene data show CDR1 as KGHSH and CDR2 as LQKENI. As DNA, the CDR3 is TGTGCCAGCTCACTATCCGACAGGACTAACTATGGCTACACCTTC. Its protein product is CASSLSDRTNYGYTF.

This chain links TRBV6-2 or TRBV6-3 with TRBJ1-3; tentative D call: TRBD1 (5 bases). V shed 3 bases and J shed 0 bases, with 15 bases lying between them. The CDR3 totals 17 residues. Per germline, CDR1 MNHEY and CDR2 SVGEGT. In DNA form, the CDR3 reads TGTGCCAGCAGTTATGGGGGATCCTTAAGCTCTGGAAACACCATATATTTT. Its translation: CASSYGGSLSSGNTIYF.

The rearrangement joins TRBV19 to TRBJ2-2; no clear D. The CDR3 length is 14 residues. Germline-derived CDR1 and CDR2 are LNHDA and SQIVND (reference sequence). V lost 1 base and J lost 4, with 7 bases in between. CDR3 protein: CASSIVGVTGELFF. CDR3 nucleotides: TGTGCCAGTAGTATAGTCGGAGTCACCGGGGAGCTGTTTTTT.

The chain couples TRBV24-1 to TRBJ1-5; D gene ambiguous. V lost 2 bases to trimming and J lost 0 bases, with 7 bases between them. The germline V gene has CDR1 KGHDR and CDR2 SFDVKD. There are 15 residues in the CDR3. CDR3 residues: CATSDSHLSNQPQHF. The CDR3 DNA reads as TGTGCCACCAGTGATTCTCATCTTAGCAATCAGCCCCAGCATTTT.

V and J are TRBV28 and TRBJ1-2; 7 nucleotides align to TRBD1. CDR1 and CDR2 from the germline V gene are MDHEN and SYDVKM. The CDR3 runs 13 residues. V shed 2 bases, J shed 7 bases, and the junction held 4 bases outside the gene matches. The CDR3 loop is CASSLEGGGGYTF. The CDR3 bases are TGTGCCAGCAGTTTAGAAGGGGGCGGTGGCTACACCTTC.

This clone appeared once. This chain's CDR3 is CASSSHLGSGRYNEQFF. The CDR3 coding sequence is TGTGCCAGCAGTTCCCACCTGGGTAGCGGCCGCTACAATGAGCAGTTCTTC. This chain links TRBV6-2 or TRBV6-3 with TRBJ2-1; weak D call: TRBD2 (6 bases). Germline CDR1 reads MNHEY; CDR2 reads SVGEGT. There are 17 residues in the CDR3. V lost 4 bases and J lost 3, with 19 bases in between.

This clone appeared once. This sequence joins TRBV5-1 and TRBJ1-2, with D possibly TRBD1 on 6 matching bases. V was clipped by 5 bases and J by 3 bases, with 11 bases between them. The CDR3 is made up of 13 amino acids. Germline CDR1 reads SGHRS; CDR2 reads YFSETQ. The CDR3 sequence: CASRRGGDYGYTF. CDR3 coding DNA: TGCGCCAGCAGGAGGGGGGGAGACTATGGCTACACCTTC.

The chain is built from TRBV6-4 and TRBJ2-2; no clear D gene. Germline V CDR1 and CDR2: MRHNA, SNTAGT. Trimming removed 0 bases from V and 7 bases from J, with 6 bases in between. This CDR3 is built from 13 residues. CDR3 DNA sequence: TGTGCCAGCAGTGACTCGAAATTCGGGGAGCTGTTTTTT. Translated, it gives CASSDSKFGELFF.

The chain couples TRBV6-5 to TRBJ1-6; 7 bases are a match to TRBD1. Trimming at V came to 5 bases and at J to 7 bases, leaving 8 bases not matched to a gene. Germline CDR1 reads MNHEY; CDR2 reads SVGAGI. The CDR3 has 15 residues. The CDR3 DNA reads TGTGCCAGCAGTACTCAACAGGGGCTCAATTCACCCCTCCACTTT. It codes for CASSTQQGLNSPLHF.

V is TRBV10-2 and J is TRBJ2-3, with D maybe TRBD2 (7 bases). The CDR3 length is 15 residues. Trimming stripped 6 bases from V and 1 base from J, with 14 bases between. Per germline, CDR1 WSHSY and CDR2 SAAADI. CDR3: CASRGWRGRTDTQYF. The CDR3, as DNA: TGCGCCAGCAGAGGTTGGCGGGGGCGCACAGATACGCAGTATTTT.

The chain has TRBV11-3 and TRBJ2-1; 9 nucleotides line up with TRBD1. V trimming: 3 bases; J trimming: 8 bases; junction bases outside the gene matches: 11. Germline V gene data show CDR1 as SGHNT and CDR2 as YENEEA. The CDR3 covers 16 residues. This CDR3 reads CASSLAGTGRIDEQFF. The CDR3 bases are TGTGCCAGCAGCTTGGCCGGGACAGGGAGGATCGATGAGCAGTTCTTC.

This sequence joins TRBV5-1 and TRBJ2-1; D ambiguous. This CDR3 is 14 amino acids long. Germline values: CDR1 SGHRS, CDR2 YFSETQ. V lost 1 base and J lost 8, with 13 bases in between. The CDR3 is CASSLMNQKDEQFF. DNA for the CDR3: TGCGCCAGCAGCTTGATGAACCAAAAGGATGAGCAGTTCTTC.

The chain recombines TRBV7-9 with TRBJ1-4; possibly TRBD1 for D (6 bases). The CDR3 is 12 residues long. V lost 5 bases, J lost 10 bases, and 11 bases lay in between. The germline CDR1 and CDR2 sequences are SEHNR and FQNEAQ (reference sequence). Written as DNA, the CDR3 is TGTGCCAGCAGCCGGGACATCGGAAAACTGTTTTTT. This codes for CASSRDIGKLFF.

This rearrangement joins TRBV28 to TRBJ1-5; D unresolved. This CDR3 contains 15 residues. With 2 bases removed from V and 3 bases from J, the gap between germline ends came to 11 bases. The V gene's germline CDR1 is MDHEN and CDR2 SYDVKM. Written as DNA, the CDR3 is TGTGCCAGCAGTTTACTTTCTGGGCTCAATCAGCCCCAGCATTTT. This sequence encodes CASSLLSGLNQPQHF.